Listed here is a single T cell receptor beta chain. Its antigen is unidentified. The sample belongs to a study of OX40 agonist ivuxolimab in advanced cancers. As for the study in general: At doses from 0.01 to 10 mg/kg, patients were given intravenous ivuxolimab every 2 weeks.

Assay: immunoSEQ multiplex PCR; the TCRdb copy retains only in-frame clones and omits some. This table has roughly 80,000 clones, about 86% appearing once. This CDR3 is 14 amino acids long. Germline loops: CDR1 MNHNS, CDR2 SASEGT. V was pared by 8 bases and J by 6 bases, with 14 bases between. Findings and limits, study-wide: In CD8+ T cells, expanded clones were on average more numerous than in CD4+. Both CD4+ and CD8+ T cell populations in blood had undergone clonal expansion by week 6 at 0.1 to 3.0 mg/kg. Partial responders treated at 0.1-3.0 mg/kg exhibited clonal expansion among the lowest measured.

This TCR derives from an adult with an advanced solid tumor such as melanoma, head and neck, liver or kidney cancer. The rearrangement uses TRBV6-1 and TRBJ1-6; D unclear. The source was CD4+ or CD8+ T cells sorted from blood, collected in a trial of the OX40 agonist ivuxolimab. As DNA, the CDR3 is TGTGCCAGCGTGAGTGGAACGGGTAATTCACCCCTCCACTTT. It yields the protein CASVSGTGNSPLHF.